One and the same sample provided the 25 T cell receptor beta chains below, sequenced in a study of cytomegalovirus exposure and HLA in healthy donors. Produced via immunoSEQ multiplex PCR; TCRdb's table is partial and in-frame only. The sample has some 100,000 clones, 88% seen once. The source material was PBMCs. The source is a man aged 18 to 35 in good health and CMV-seronegative.

This chain links TRBV19 with TRBJ2-6, with 9 bases aligning to TRBD1. Germline V gives CDR1 LNHDA, CDR2 SQIVND (reference sequence). V was clipped by 5 bases and J by 0 bases; unmatched bases: 8. This CDR3 is built from 18 residues. The CDR3 sequence: CASSSLQGAISGANVLTF. DNA of the CDR3: TGTGCCAGTAGTTCATTACAGGGGGCGATCTCTGGGGCCAACGTCCTGACTTTC.

The table lists this clone with a count of one. The J gene is TRBJ2-5, the V gene TRBV6-6, with 7 positions matching TRBD2. Trimming at V came to 5 bases and at J to 1 base, leaving 4 bases not matched to a gene. The CDR3 has 14 residues. Germline loops: CDR1 MNHNY, CDR2 SVGAGI (reference sequence). CDR3 sequence: CASSERDAQETQYF. Written as DNA, the CDR3 is TGTGCCAGCAGTGAGCGGGACGCCCAAGAGACCCAGTACTTC.

This clone has just a few counts. This chain joins TRBV29-1 and TRBJ2-3; the D gene is possibly TRBD2 (5 bases). Germline assignment: CDR1 SQVTM and CDR2 ANQGSEA. The CDR3 sequence is 17 residues long. V was trimmed by 0 bases and J by 8 bases, leaving 24 bases between them. The CDR3 nucleotides are TGCAGCGTTGAAGATCTTCAGCTAGCCGCTACCCGAGGTACGCAGTATTTT. It yields the protein CSVEDLQLAATRGTQYF.

The table lists this clone with a count of one. The V gene is TRBV5-1, the J gene TRBJ2-1; 9 nucleotides align to TRBD2. V gave up 0 bases and J gave up 7 bases; unmatched junction bases: 5. The CDR3 covers 15 residues. CDR1 SGHRS and CDR2 YFSETQ come from the germline V gene. The CDR3 DNA is TGCGCCAGCAGCTTGGGGGCTAGCGGGACAAATGAGCAGTTCTTC. It yields the protein CASSLGASGTNEQFF.

As DNA, the CDR3 is TGTGCCAGCAGTTTATTACAGGGATCTGAAAAACTGTTTTTT. Protein sequence: CASSLLQGSEKLFF. J is TRBJ1-4 and V is TRBV28; D possibly corresponds to TRBD1 (6 bases). Germline V gene sequence: CDR1 MDHEN, CDR2 SYDVKM. The germline V and J ends were trimmed by 1 base and 7 bases, with 10 bases remaining between them. The length of the CDR3 is 14 residues.

The rearrangement joins TRBV6-5 to TRBJ1-5; D may be TRBD1 (6 bases). The CDR3 length is 15 residues. The V end was cut by 4 bases, the J end by 0 bases, with 10 bases between. CDR1 is MNHEY and CDR2 is SVGAGI in the germline V gene. The CDR3 region has the DNA TGTGCCAGCAGTTTAGGACAGTATAGCAATCAGCCCCAGCATTTT. Protein product: CASSLGQYSNQPQHF.

This sequence joins TRBV4-2 and TRBJ1-6, with unresolved D. Deletions cut 1 base from V and 0 bases from J, with 7 bases between. Germline CDR1 and CDR2: LGHNA and YNFKEQ. The CDR3 contains 16 residues. CDR3 coding DNA: TGTGCCAGCAGCCAAGCCCCGGGCTCCTATAATTCACCCCTCCACTTT. Translation gives CASSQAPGSYNSPLHF.

The genes are TRBV27 and TRBJ2-7; the match to TRBD2 covers 11 bases. V gave up 3 bases and J gave up 1 base; unmatched junction bases: 8. Germline lookup yields CDR1 MNHEY and CDR2 SMNVEV (reference sequence). The CDR3 contains 17 residues. The CDR3 region is CASSLYPGTSGSYEQYF. Here the CDR3 DNA reads TGTGCCAGCAGTTTGTACCCCGGGACTAGCGGTTCCTACGAGCAGTACTTC.

The chain employs TRBV4-3 and TRBJ2-7, with a possible D match to TRBD2 (6 bases). There are 14 residues in the CDR3. Germline values: CDR1 LGHNA, CDR2 YSLEER. Trimming shortened V by 0 bases and J by 7 bases, and 13 bases separated the two germline ends. The CDR3 spells CASSQDISGREQYF. CDR3 DNA sequence: TGCGCCAGCAGCCAAGATATATCCGGGAGAGAGCAGTACTTC.

This sequence joins TRBV18 and TRBJ1-1; D gene uncertain. CDR3 size: 14 residues. Germline V gene data show CDR1 as KGHSH and CDR2 as LQKENI. The V and J ends lost 6 bases and 0 bases respectively, with 11 bases between them. The CDR3 region is CASSLEEVNTEAFF. The CDR3 DNA reads as TGTGCCAGCTCGCTCGAGGAGGTGAACACTGAAGCTTTCTTT.

V is TRBV5-1 and J is TRBJ2-3; 10 bases line up with TRBD1. J was trimmed by 4 bases and V by 5 bases; bases with no gene match: 10. The CDR3 totals 16 residues. In germline, CDR1 is SGHRS, CDR2 YFSETQ. The CDR3 DNA is TGCGCCAGCAGTCCTCTCCGGGACAGGGGCGCAGATACGCAGTATTTT. Protein: CASSPLRDRGADTQYF.

V gene TRBV28 combines with J gene TRBJ1-1, with D possibly matching TRBD1 (5 bases). Per germline, CDR1 MDHEN and CDR2 SYDVKM. The V end was cut by 6 bases, the J end by 10 bases, with 15 bases between. The CDR3 is 12 residues long. CDR3 sequence: CASSHGGIGAFF. The CDR3 DNA is TGTGCCAGCAGCCACGGGGGGATCGGAGCTTTCTTT. Variable domain in full (rest from reference TRBV28 and TRBJ1-1): DVKVTQSSRYLVKRTGEKVFLECVQDMDHENMFWYRQDPGLGLRLIYFSYDVKMKEKGDIPEGYSVSREKKERFSLILESASTNQTSMYLCASSHGGIGAFFGQGTRLTVV.

The rearrangement uses TRBV11-3 and TRBJ2-5; D is ambiguous. This CDR3 is 13 amino acids long. Germline CDR1 reads SGHNT; CDR2 reads YENEEA. Trimming left V 1 base short and J 6 bases short, with 9 bases between. CDR3 in amino acids: CASSLGGVKTQYF. In nucleotides, the CDR3 is TGTGCCAGCAGCTTAGGCGGAGTAAAGACCCAGTACTTC.

The rearrangement uses TRBV7-9 and TRBJ2-7, with D tentatively TRBD1 (5 bases). CDR1 and CDR2 from the germline V gene are SEHNR and FQNEAQ (reference sequence). The CDR3 loop spans 13 amino acids. The V and J ends lost 2 bases and 3 bases respectively, with 8 bases between them. CDR3 in DNA: TGTGCCAGCAGCTTATTAACAGGCTACGAGCAGTACTTC. Encoded protein: CASSLLTGYEQYF. Full variable domain (outside the CDR3, taken from reference TRBV7-9 and TRBJ2-7): DTGVSQNPRHKITKRGQNVTFRCDPISEHNRLYWYRQTLGQGPEFLTYFQNEAQLEKSRLLSDRFSAERPKGSFSTLEIQRTEQGDSAMYLCASSLLTGYEQYFGPGTRLTVT.

The chain is built from TRBV10-1 and TRBJ1-4; D not certain. V was cut by 0 bases and J by 0 bases, with 8 bases left in between. This CDR3 has 16 residues. CDR1 WNHNN and CDR2 SYGVQD come from the germline V gene (reference sequence). Here the CDR3 reads CASSESPVATNEKLFF. CDR3 sequence (DNA): TGCGCCAGCAGTGAGTCGCCGGTTGCAACTAATGAAAAACTGTTTTTT.

This clone was detected only once. This chain uses TRBV28 with TRBJ2-3; TRBD1 aligns across 7 bases. The CDR3 runs to 13 residues. V dropped 10 bases and J dropped 3; count of bases not matched to a gene: 7. Germline V gene data show CDR1 as MDHEN and CDR2 as SYDVKM. The CDR3 bases are TGTGCCATCAGGGGGAGTGGGACAGATACGCAGTATTTT. It translates to CAIRGSGTDTQYF.

The chain is built from TRBV7-9 and TRBJ2-3; TRBD2 aligns across 9 bases. The germline V gene encodes CDR1 SEHNR and CDR2 FQNEAQ (reference sequence). V lost 6 bases, J lost 0 bases, and 4 bases stayed unmatched. This CDR3 is 15 amino acids long. The CDR3 spells CASSPTSGSTDTQYF. The CDR3 DNA reads TGTGCCAGCAGTCCAACTAGCGGGAGCACAGATACGCAGTATTTT.

This rearrangement joins TRBV7-2 to TRBJ2-7; 7 positions match TRBD2. Trimming took 5 bases from V and 4 from J; bases not matched to a gene: 17. Germline CDR1 is SGHTA and CDR2 is FQGNSA. The CDR3 runs to 17 residues. The DNA for the CDR3 is TGTGCCAGCAGCCCCGGAGCGGGTCGGGGGGAATCTTACGAGCAGTACTTC. Amino acid sequence: CASSPGAGRGESYEQYF.

The chain joins TRBV7-9 to TRBJ2-2; the D gene is possibly TRBD1 (6 bases). Germline CDR1 is SEHNR and CDR2 is FQNEAQ (reference sequence). Trimming left V 0 bases short and J 6 bases short, with 8 bases between. The CDR3 is 14 residues long. In DNA form, the CDR3 reads TGTGCCAGCAGCTTAGCTGGGGGCTCCGGGGAGCTGTTTTTT. Translating gives CASSLAGGSGELFF.

The chain uses TRBV5-1 and TRBJ1-1, with D maybe TRBD1 (5 bases). From germline, CDR1 is SGHRS and CDR2 YFSETQ. The CDR3 is made up of 13 amino acids. Trimming shortened V by 4 bases and J by 1 base, and 8 bases separated the two germline ends. The CDR3: CASSIGENTEAFF. As DNA, the CDR3 is TGCGCCAGCAGCATAGGGGAGAACACTGAAGCTTTCTTT.

This chain links TRBV5-1 with TRBJ2-1, with 9 bases aligning to TRBD2. Germline assignment: CDR1 SGHRS and CDR2 YFSETQ. CDR3 length equals 14 residues. The junction had 5 bases not matched to a gene; V was cut back by 4 bases and J by 6 bases. The CDR3: CASSLLAGVNEQFF. The CDR3 region has the DNA TGCGCCAGCAGCCTGTTAGCGGGAGTCAATGAGCAGTTCTTC.

The genes are TRBV6-6 and TRBJ2-2, with D possibly TRBD2 on 6 matching bases. The CDR3 is made up of 16 amino acids. V lost 6 bases, J lost 4 bases, and 18 bases lay in between. Looked up from germline, CDR1 is MNHNY and CDR2 is SVGAGI (reference sequence). CDR3 protein: CASSHSGGSATGELFF. The CDR3 DNA reads as TGTGCCAGCAGCCACTCCGGGGGAAGCGCCACCGGGGAGCTGTTTTTT.

This clone was detected only a few times. The chain joins TRBV13 to TRBJ2-6; unclear D gene. The CDR3 loop spans 15 amino acids. Germline V gives CDR1 PRHDT, CDR2 FYEKMQ (reference sequence). V lost 5 bases to trimming and J lost 0 bases, with 8 bases between them. CDR3 in amino acids: CASSRSLSGANVLTF. As DNA, the CDR3 is TGTGCCAGCAGCCGTTCCCTCTCTGGGGCCAACGTCCTGACTTTC.

This sequence joins TRBV2 and TRBJ2-7; the D is unclear. Germline-derived CDR1 and CDR2 are SNHLY and FYNNEI. The CDR3 is 12 amino acids. V was trimmed by 3 bases and J by 4 bases, leaving 7 bases between them. For the CDR3, the DNA is TGTGCCAGCAGTGAGACTCTTTACGAGCAGTACTTC. Translation gives CASSETLYEQYF.

V is TRBV11-3 and J is TRBJ2-5; 14 bases are shared with TRBD2. CDR1 and CDR2 (germline): SGHNT, YENEEA. The CDR3 has 17 amino acids. J gave up 3 bases and V 1 base, and 4 bases lay outside the gene matches. The CDR3 protein is CASSLAMTSGREETQYF. The CDR3, as DNA: TGTGCCAGCAGCTTAGCCATGACTAGCGGGAGGGAAGAGACCCAGTACTTC. The whole variable domain, remainder taken from reference TRBV11-3 and TRBJ2-5, is EAGVVQSPRYKIIEKKQPVAFWCNPISGHNTLYWYLQNLGQGPELLIRYENEEAVDDSQLPKDRFSAERLKGVDSTLKIQPAELGDSAVYLCASSLAMTSGREETQYFGPGTRLLVL.